The clone carrying this T cell receptor beta chain was seen only once. Libraries were prepared by immunoSEQ multiplex PCR; TCRdb keeps only in-frame clonotypes and omits some of them. The table has 20,000 or so clones, over 70% seen once. The data belong to a study of CD4+ T cells in melanoma. J lost 7 bases, V lost 1 base, and 8 bases had no gene match. The CDR3 extends over 15 amino acids. Per the germline V gene, CDR1 is SGHRS and CDR2 is YFSETQ. The chain employs TRBV5-1 and TRBJ1-3, with TRBD1 matching 7 bases. Input material: cells from a culture (not recorded whether cultured in vitro). The sequence was collected from a human donor with melanoma. CDR3 sequence: CASSLSGQGGNTIYF. The CDR3 bases are TGCGCCAGCAGCTTGTCTGGGCAGGGGGGCAACACCATATATTTT.